This is a list of T cell receptor beta chains from one sample in a study of blood T cells in healthy people across ages. In TCRdb, the 5' RACE reads were re-called with MiXCR into one record per CDR3 protein. This table has 540,000 or so distinct CDR3 sequences, less than 25% appearing once. This sample also appeared in a second study, on T cells of mothers and their children.

The sample taken for sequencing was blood. The receptors stem from a boy younger than 18 in good health. CDR3s include the opening cysteine and the closing phenylalanine or tryptophan. Fields, in order: clone size, J gene, V gene, D gene, CDR3 DNA, CDR3 protein. D genes are given only for firm matches. Clone size is not always given. Where it is, it says once, few, many or a class for expanded clones.

clone_size: NA; j_call: TRBJ2-7; v_call: TRBV29-1; d_call: NA; cdr3_nt: TGCAGCGTTGAAATGGCCGTTGGGGTCGAGCAGTACTTC; cdr3_aa: CSVEMAVGVEQYF
clone_size: once; j_call: TRBJ1-2; v_call: TRBV20-1; d_call: NA; cdr3_nt: TGCAGTGCTTTAGGACGGCCAGAGCCTTATGGCTACACCTTC; cdr3_aa: CSALGRPEPYGYTF
clone_size: NA; j_call: TRBJ2-7; v_call: TRBV6-6; d_call: NA; cdr3_nt: TGTGCCAGCAGTTACTCGAGACAGGGACTCTCCTACGAGCAGTACTTC; cdr3_aa: CASSYSRQGLSYEQYF
clone_size: NA; j_call: TRBJ2-1; v_call: TRBV11-2; d_call: TRBD1; cdr3_nt: TGTGCCAGCAGCATGGGGACAGGGGTGTCCCACAATGAGCAGTTCTTC; cdr3_aa: CASSMGTGVSHNEQFF
clone_size: few; j_call: TRBJ2-7; v_call: TRBV11-2; d_call: NA; cdr3_nt: TGTGCCAGCACGGTTTTGGGCTACGAGCAGTACTTC; cdr3_aa: CASTVLGYEQYF
clone_size: NA; j_call: TRBJ1-5; v_call: TRBV7-2; d_call: NA; cdr3_nt: TGTGCCAGCAGCCGGGGAGGCGGGAATCAGTCCCAGCATTTT; cdr3_aa: CASSRGGGNQSQHF
clone_size: NA; j_call: TRBJ2-3; v_call: TRBV7-2; d_call: NA; cdr3_nt: TGTGCCAGCAGCTTCTTCGCTGGTTCGCTGAACACAGATACGCAGTATTTT; cdr3_aa: CASSFFAGSLNTDTQYF
clone_size: NA; j_call: TRBJ2-1; v_call: TRBV3-1; d_call: NA; cdr3_nt: TGTGCCAGCAGCCAAGGTGCCCCCACGGTGCGGGACAACAATGAGCAGTTCTTC; cdr3_aa: CASSQGAPTVRDNNEQFF
clone_size: NA; j_call: TRBJ2-1; v_call: TRBV19; d_call: NA; cdr3_nt: TGTGCCAGTAGTATCCATTCCGGGGGATTGTTGAATGAGCAGTTCTTC; cdr3_aa: CASSIHSGGLLNEQFF
clone_size: NA; j_call: TRBJ2-1; v_call: TRBV5-1; d_call: NA; cdr3_nt: TGCGCCGGCAGCCCATTCGGCAGGGTGGGTGAGCAGTTCTTC; cdr3_aa: CAGSPFGRVGEQFF
clone_size: NA; j_call: TRBJ1-1; v_call: TRBV6-4; d_call: NA; cdr3_nt: TGTGCCAGCAGCGTCAGCGGGGGTAACACTGAAGCTTTCTTT; cdr3_aa: CASSVSGGNTEAFF
clone_size: many; j_call: TRBJ2-7; v_call: TRBV9; d_call: NA; cdr3_nt: TGTGCCAGCAGCCTTCAGACAGGCCGAAACTACGAGCAGTACTTC; cdr3_aa: CASSLQTGRNYEQYF
clone_size: few; j_call: TRBJ1-2; v_call: TRBV29-1; d_call: NA; cdr3_nt: TGCAGCGTTCCTAGGGGGAGAAACTATGGCTACACCTTC; cdr3_aa: CSVPRGRNYGYTF
clone_size: NA; j_call: TRBJ2-1; v_call: TRBV5-6; d_call: TRBD2; cdr3_nt: TGTGCCAGCAGCGACCGTTGGGTTACTAGCGGGGGGGCGAATGAGCAGTTCTTC; cdr3_aa: CASSDRWVTSGGANEQFF
clone_size: few; j_call: TRBJ2-5; v_call: TRBV4-3; d_call: NA; cdr3_nt: TGCGCCAGCAGCCAAGAAAGGGTGGGGGCCGTGGGAGAGACCCAGTACTTC; cdr3_aa: CASSQERVGAVGETQYF
clone_size: few; j_call: TRBJ2-3; v_call: TRBV20-1; d_call: NA; cdr3_nt: TGCAGTGCTAGAGAAACCAAAAAGGGAGATACGCAGTATTTT; cdr3_aa: CSARETKKGDTQYF
clone_size: NA; j_call: TRBJ1-2; v_call: TRBV9; d_call: TRBD1; cdr3_nt: TGTGCCAGCAGCGTGACAGGGATAGAAGGCTACACCTTC; cdr3_aa: CASSVTGIEGYTF
clone_size: NA; j_call: TRBJ2-5; v_call: TRBV28; d_call: NA; cdr3_nt: TGTGCCAGCAGTTCCACCGGGACGGCCAGGGAGACCCAGTACTTC; cdr3_aa: CASSSTGTARETQYF
clone_size: many; j_call: TRBJ1-6; v_call: TRBV7-2; d_call: NA; cdr3_nt: TGTGCCAGCAGCCCCAGGGACCATCGTTATTCACCCCTCCACTTT; cdr3_aa: CASSPRDHRYSPLHF
clone_size: few; j_call: TRBJ2-1; v_call: TRBV4-2; d_call: NA; cdr3_nt: TGTGCCAGCAGCCAGGCTAGGGACAATGAGCAGTTCTTC; cdr3_aa: CASSQARDNEQFF
clone_size: NA; j_call: TRBJ2-4; v_call: TRBV7-2; d_call: NA; cdr3_nt: TGTGCCAGCAGCCCAGGAAGGAGGGGGGGCTTGGGAAACATTCAGTACTTC; cdr3_aa: CASSPGRRGGLGNIQYF
clone_size: NA; j_call: TRBJ2-2; v_call: TRBV3-1; d_call: NA; cdr3_nt: TGTGCCAGCAGCCTCCGACTAGTTCCCGGGGAGCTGTTTTTT; cdr3_aa: CASSLRLVPGELFF
clone_size: many; j_call: TRBJ2-7; v_call: TRBV7-2; d_call: NA; cdr3_nt: TGTGCCAGCAGCTTAGCAGGAGTCGAGCAGTACTTC; cdr3_aa: CASSLAGVEQYF
clone_size: NA; j_call: TRBJ1-6; v_call: TRBV12-3/TRBV12-4; d_call: NA; cdr3_nt: TGTGCCAGCAACATGGATTTCGGGGATCCGAATTCACCCCTCCACTTT; cdr3_aa: CASNMDFGDPNSPLHF
clone_size: few; j_call: TRBJ2-3; v_call: TRBV20-1; d_call: NA; cdr3_nt: TGCAGTGCTAGATCCGGGTCCTTGCGGAGGCGGGAACCAGATACGCAGTATTTT; cdr3_aa: CSARSGSLRRREPDTQYF
clone_size: few; j_call: TRBJ2-5; v_call: TRBV28; d_call: TRBD1; cdr3_nt: TGTGCCAGCAGCACGCCGGGACAGCAAGAGACCCAGTACTTC; cdr3_aa: CASSTPGQQETQYF
clone_size: few; j_call: TRBJ2-5; v_call: TRBV2; d_call: NA; cdr3_nt: TGTGCCAGCAGACCACCGGGGCTTCAAGAGACCCAGTACTTC; cdr3_aa: CASRPPGLQETQYF
clone_size: many; j_call: TRBJ2-1; v_call: TRBV29-1; d_call: TRBD2; cdr3_nt: TGCAGCGTTCGGGTAGCGGGGGACCTGAACCTCTACAATGAGCAGTTCTTC; cdr3_aa: CSVRVAGDLNLYNEQFF
clone_size: NA; j_call: TRBJ1-5; v_call: TRBV7-9; d_call: NA; cdr3_nt: TGTGCCAGCAGCTTAGATAATAGCAATCAGCCCCAGCATTTT; cdr3_aa: CASSLDNSNQPQHF
clone_size: NA; j_call: TRBJ2-1; v_call: TRBV6-2/TRBV6-3; d_call: TRBD2; cdr3_nt: TGTGCCAGCAGTTACGGATTAGCGGGGGCTTACAATGAGCAGTTCTTC; cdr3_aa: CASSYGLAGAYNEQFF
clone_size: few; j_call: TRBJ2-1; v_call: TRBV4-3; d_call: TRBD1; cdr3_nt: TGCGCCAGCAGCCATTACGACAGGGGTATCGATGAGCAGTTCTTC; cdr3_aa: CASSHYDRGIDEQFF
clone_size: NA; j_call: TRBJ2-7; v_call: TRBV20-1; d_call: NA; cdr3_nt: TGCAGTGCTATCTCCGGGTCATCCTCCTACGAGCAGTACTTC; cdr3_aa: CSAISGSSSYEQYF
clone_size: few; j_call: TRBJ2-3; v_call: TRBV7-2; d_call: NA; cdr3_nt: TGTGCCAGCAGCTCAGGGACGAGTTATACGCAGTATTTT; cdr3_aa: CASSSGTSYTQYF
clone_size: few; j_call: TRBJ2-1; v_call: TRBV27; d_call: NA; cdr3_nt: TGTGCCAGCAGCTTAGTAGGGGACAATGAGCAGTTCTTC; cdr3_aa: CASSLVGDNEQFF
clone_size: few; j_call: TRBJ2-2; v_call: TRBV5-1; d_call: TRBD2; cdr3_nt: TGCGCCAGCAGCCCGACTAGCGGGATTAATACCGGGGAGCTGTTTTTT; cdr3_aa: CASSPTSGINTGELFF
clone_size: NA; j_call: TRBJ2-3; v_call: TRBV4-3; d_call: NA; cdr3_nt: TGCGCCAGCAGCCAAGATCCCCCGGGGGCCAACACAGATACGCAGTATTTT; cdr3_aa: CASSQDPPGANTDTQYF
clone_size: NA; j_call: TRBJ1-6; v_call: TRBV28; d_call: TRBD1; cdr3_nt: TGTGCCAGCAGTTTATTTGGGACAGGGGTTGAGCATTCACCCCTCCACTTT; cdr3_aa: CASSLFGTGVEHSPLHF
clone_size: NA; j_call: TRBJ2-7; v_call: TRBV6-5; d_call: NA; cdr3_nt: TGTGCCAGCAGTTTTATGGGGGAGGTCACCAGGTTATGGTACTTC; cdr3_aa: CASSFMGEVTRLWYF
clone_size: few; j_call: TRBJ2-7; v_call: TRBV18; d_call: NA; cdr3_nt: TGTGCCAGCTCACCACTTCAGGGTAAGGGCGAGCAGTACTTC; cdr3_aa: CASSPLQGKGEQYF
clone_size: few; j_call: TRBJ1-1; v_call: TRBV7-2; d_call: NA; cdr3_nt: TGTGCCAGCAGCTCCCAGGGGAGAGGGGTGAACACTGAAGCTTTCTTT; cdr3_aa: CASSSQGRGVNTEAFF
clone_size: NA; j_call: TRBJ2-5; v_call: TRBV10-3; d_call: TRBD2; cdr3_nt: TGTGCCATCAGTGACACTAGCGGGCAAGAGACCCAGTACTTC; cdr3_aa: CAISDTSGQETQYF
clone_size: NA; j_call: TRBJ1-4; v_call: TRBV3-1; d_call: NA; cdr3_nt: TGTGCCAGCAGGCAACTAAATGAAAAACTGTTTTTT; cdr3_aa: CASRQLNEKLFF
clone_size: few; j_call: TRBJ2-1; v_call: TRBV2; d_call: TRBD2; cdr3_nt: TGTGCCAGCAGTGCCGGGACTAGCGACTACAATGAGCAGTTCTTC; cdr3_aa: CASSAGTSDYNEQFF
clone_size: NA; j_call: TRBJ2-3; v_call: TRBV9; d_call: NA; cdr3_nt: TGTGCCAGTTTGATGGGGGATACGCAGTATTTT; cdr3_aa: CASLMGDTQYF
clone_size: NA; j_call: TRBJ2-1; v_call: TRBV7-9; d_call: NA; cdr3_nt: TGTGCCAGCAGCTATCAGCGCTTGAAGTACAATGAGCAGTTCTTC; cdr3_aa: CASSYQRLKYNEQFF
clone_size: once; j_call: TRBJ1-6; v_call: TRBV28; d_call: TRBD1; cdr3_nt: TGTGCCAGCGGGACTTCGACAGGGTATCATTCACCCCTCCACTTT; cdr3_aa: CASGTSTGYHSPLHF